The 16 T cell receptor beta chains below come from one sample, sequenced in a study of blood T cell repertoires in COVID-19. Assay: immunoSEQ multiplex PCR; the TCRdb copy retains only in-frame clones and omits some. This sample carries hundreds of thousands of clones, approximately 88% of them seen once, and the ten largest clones take around 8.9%. Material: PBMCs or T cells enriched from blood (not recorded which). The receptors shown here come from a woman aged 18-29 years who had recovered from COVID-19.

The V call is TRBV15, the J call TRBJ1-5; D perhaps matches TRBD1 (6 bases). V lost 1 base and J 9 bases, leaving 13 bases between the germline ends. CDR1 is LNHNV and CDR2 is YYDKDF in the germline V gene (reference sequence). This CDR3 is 14 amino acids long. This chain's CDR3 is CATSRGEQGWPQHF. The CDR3 bases are TGTGCCACCAGCAGAGGTGAACAGGGTTGGCCCCAGCATTTT.

This chain uses TRBV7-6 with TRBJ1-2; 8 bases map to TRBD1. CDR1 is SGHVS, CDR2 FNYEAQ, per germline. Germline trimming cut 1 base from V and 6 bases from J; bases unmatched to any gene: 10. The CDR3 sequence is 16 residues long. CDR3 nucleotide sequence: TGTGCCAGCAGCTTAGGCGGTGGGACAGGAATGGATGGCTACACCTTC. It yields the protein CASSLGGGTGMDGYTF.

The CDR3 loop reads CASSLQGKGVEETQYF. The DNA of the CDR3 is TGCGCCAGCAGCTTGCAGGGCAAAGGTGTAGAGGAGACCCAGTACTTC. J is TRBJ2-5 and V is TRBV5-1, with D possibly TRBD1 on 5 matching bases. Germline lookup yields CDR1 SGHRS and CDR2 YFSETQ. The length of the CDR3 is 16 residues. Trimming removed 1 base at V and 5 bases at J, with 18 bases between.

The gene calls are TRBV5-1 and TRBJ2-7; a weak D match, TRBD2 (6 bases). V was trimmed by 0 bases and J by 4 bases, leaving 23 bases between them. This CDR3 contains 18 residues. CDR1 and CDR2 (germline): SGHRS, YFSETQ. The CDR3 sequence: CASSLGGMRGANKYEQYF. The CDR3 DNA reads as TGCGCCAGCAGCTTGGGGGGGATGCGGGGAGCCAACAAATACGAGCAGTACTTC.

This chain joins TRBV27 and TRBJ1-4; 9 bases agree with TRBD1. V lost 5 bases to trimming and J lost 4 bases; unmatched junction nucleotides: 5. The CDR3 has 15 residues. Per the germline V gene, CDR1 is MNHEY and CDR2 is SMNVEV (reference sequence). The CDR3: CASSRRQGGNEKLFF. The DNA of the CDR3 is TGTGCCAGCAGTCGCCGACAGGGGGGTAATGAAAAACTGTTTTTT.

This clone was seen at least ten times. V and J are TRBV11-3 and TRBJ2-1, with TRBD2 identical over 13 bases. The CDR3 has 18 residues. Per germline, CDR1 SGHNT and CDR2 YENEEA. The V and J ends lost 0 bases and 7 bases, in that order; junction bases with no gene match: 9. CDR3 nucleotides: TGTGCCAGCAGCTTAGAGGGGGAACTAGCGGGAGGGCTGAATGAGCAGTTCTTC. Translated, it gives CASSLEGELAGGLNEQFF.

J is TRBJ2-3 and V is TRBV2; the D is unclear. CDR3 size: 13 residues. Germline lookup yields CDR1 SNHLY and CDR2 FYNNEI. Trimming took off 5 bases at V and 1 base at J, with 7 bases between the two ends. In DNA form, the CDR3 reads TGTGCCAGCAGTATAACAGGCACAGATACGCAGTATTTT. It translates to CASSITGTDTQYF.

This rearrangement joins TRBV5-4 to TRBJ2-1, with 10 bases lining up with TRBD2. With V trimmed by 4 bases and J by 3 bases, 4 bases remained unmatched. Germline V lookup: CDR1 SGHNT, CDR2 YYREEE (reference sequence). The CDR3 contains 15 residues. The CDR3 nucleotides read TGTGCCAGCAGCGTAACTAGCGGGATCTACAATGAGCAGTTCTTC. Its protein product is CASSVTSGIYNEQFF.

This clone occurred a few times. The chain recombines TRBV6-2 or TRBV6-3 with TRBJ2-1, with 9 bases that match TRBD2. The V gene's germline CDR1 is MNHEY and CDR2 SVGEGT. V shed 0 bases, J shed 16 bases, and the junction held 4 bases outside the gene matches. The CDR3 has 12 residues. DNA of the CDR3: TGTGCCAGCAGTTACTCTCCGGGGACTAGCTTCTTC. Amino acid sequence: CASSYSPGTSFF.

The chain has TRBV28 and TRBJ1-6; no firm D call. Germline V gene data show CDR1 as MDHEN and CDR2 as SYDVKM. CDR3 length equals 12 residues. Between the trimmed V and J ends, which lost 5 bases and 6 bases, there was a span of 5 bases. The CDR3 DNA is TGTGCCAGCAGTGAGGGTAATTCACCCCTCCACTTT. This gives the protein CASSEGNSPLHF.

V and J are TRBV5-1 and TRBJ2-1; D gene unclear. The CDR3 extends over 17 amino acids. V lost 2 bases to trimming and J lost 7 bases, with 22 bases between them. CDR1 and CDR2 (germline): SGHRS, YFSETQ. In nucleotides, the CDR3 is TGCGCCAGCAGCTTTGTAAGTCGTAGGAGAGGAAGGAATGAGCAGTTCTTC. It is translated as CASSFVSRRRGRNEQFF.

The chain joins TRBV21-1 to TRBJ2-2; TRBD2, the table's D call, lacks a check against the DNA. TRBV21-1 is termed a pseudogene. This CDR3 contains 18 residues. The CDR3 loop reads CASSTPGLAGGSTGELFF. CDR3 nucleotide sequence: TGTGCCAGCAGCACCCCGGGACTAGCGGGAGGAAGCACCGGGGAGCTGTTTTTT.

This chain links TRBV29-1 with TRBJ1-1, with 7 bases fitting TRBD1. Trimming took 4 bases from V and 5 from J; bases not matched to a gene: 7. The length of the CDR3 is 13 residues. Germline CDR1 reads SQVTM; CDR2 reads ANQGSEA. The DNA for the CDR3 is TGCAGCGTTGGTCGACAGGGACGGACTGAAGCTTTCTTT. Translation: CSVGRQGRTEAFF.

The chain combines TRBV7-6 with TRBJ1-2; 8 bases align to TRBD1. This CDR3 region has 16 residues. Germline lookup yields CDR1 SGHVS and CDR2 FNYEAQ. The V and J ends lost 5 bases and 4 bases, in that order; junction bases with no gene match: 12. The CDR3 loop reads CASSPEPEDRAYGYTF. The CDR3 nucleotides read TGTGCCAGCAGCCCAGAACCCGAGGACAGGGCCTATGGCTACACCTTC.

The chain employs TRBV5-1 and TRBJ2-3; 9 bases agree with TRBD2. Trimming removed 7 bases from V and 2 bases from J; junction bases left unmatched: 11. The CDR3 runs to 16 residues. CDR1 is SGHRS and CDR2 is YFSETQ in the germline V gene. CDR3 sequence: CASGSGSGGVTDTQYF. In DNA, the CDR3 is TGCGCCAGCGGATCGGGTAGCGGGGGAGTCACAGATACGCAGTATTTT.

The rearrangement links TRBV19 to TRBJ2-1; 7 nucleotides match TRBD1. V gave up 1 base and J gave up 0 bases; unmatched junction bases: 21. Germline CDR1 and CDR2: LNHDA and SQIVND (reference sequence). The CDR3 is 22 amino acids. As DNA, the CDR3 is TGTGCCAGTAGTATAGTCCCCGAAGCCCAAGACAGGGAACGTTACTCCTACAATGAGCAGTTCTTC. Translation: CASSIVPEAQDRERYSYNEQFF.